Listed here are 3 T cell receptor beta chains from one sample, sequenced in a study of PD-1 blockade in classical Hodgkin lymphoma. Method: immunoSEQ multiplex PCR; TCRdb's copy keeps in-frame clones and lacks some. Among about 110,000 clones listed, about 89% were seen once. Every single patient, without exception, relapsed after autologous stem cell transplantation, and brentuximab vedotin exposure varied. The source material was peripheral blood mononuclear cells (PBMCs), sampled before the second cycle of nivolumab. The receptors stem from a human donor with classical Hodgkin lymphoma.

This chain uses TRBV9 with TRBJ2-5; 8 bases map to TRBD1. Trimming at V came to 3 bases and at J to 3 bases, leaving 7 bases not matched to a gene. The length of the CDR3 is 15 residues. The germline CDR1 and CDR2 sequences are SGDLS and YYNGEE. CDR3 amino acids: CASSATGQGKETQYF. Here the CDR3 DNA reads TGTGCCAGCAGCGCGACAGGACAGGGTAAAGAGACCCAGTACTTC.

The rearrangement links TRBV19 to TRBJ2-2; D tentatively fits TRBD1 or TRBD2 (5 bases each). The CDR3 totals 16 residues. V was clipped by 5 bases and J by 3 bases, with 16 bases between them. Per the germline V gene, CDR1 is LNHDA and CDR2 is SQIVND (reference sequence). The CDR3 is CASSWDGRGHTGELFF. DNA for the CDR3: TGTGCCAGTAGTTGGGACGGCCGAGGGCACACCGGGGAGCTGTTTTTT.

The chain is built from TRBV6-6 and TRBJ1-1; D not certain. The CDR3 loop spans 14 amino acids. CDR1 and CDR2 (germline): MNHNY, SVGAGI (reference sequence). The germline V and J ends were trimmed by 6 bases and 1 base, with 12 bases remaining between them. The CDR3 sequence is CASSGISGNTEAFF. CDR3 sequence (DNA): TGTGCCAGCAGCGGGATATCGGGGAACACTGAAGCTTTCTTT.